The rows below give T cell receptor beta chains drawn from one sample of a study of response to subunit inactivated influenza vaccine. TCRdb passed the RT-PCR reads through MiXCR, listing each CDR3 protein once. The table shows more than 200,000 distinct CDR3 sequences, with 12% occurring only once. This sample comprised non-naive T cells sorted from PBMCs, obtained approximately 15 days before vaccination. The receptor set was obtained from a man in his fifties or sixties who received an inactivated influenza vaccine. Each CDR3 is given with its conserved first and last residue. D genes are given only for firm matches. Clone size, where shown, is once, few, many, or a class for clones that have expanded.

len,abundance,v_gene,j_gene,d_gene,CDR3aa,CDR3nt
16,few,TRBV20-1,TRBJ2-1,TRBD1,CSARGAGQGHLNEQFF,TGCAGTGCTAGAGGGGCGGGACAGGGGCACTTAAATGAGCAGTTCTTC
15,-,TRBV12-3/TRBV12-4,TRBJ2-6,-,CASSLRGAGANVLTF,TGTGCCAGCAGTTTGCGGGGAGCTGGGGCCAACGTCCTGACTTTC
16,-,TRBV7-9,TRBJ1-1,TRBD1,CASSPHAGTGATEAFF,TGTGCCAGCAGCCCACATGCCGGGACAGGGGCCACTGAAGCTTTCTTT
14,-,TRBV20-1,TRBJ2-3,TRBD2,CSATTSGNADTQYF,TGCAGTGCTACGACTAGCGGGAATGCAGATACGCAGTATTTT
14,-,TRBV5-4,TRBJ1-6,-,CASSLRGRKSPLHF,TGTGCCAGCAGCTTGCGGGGCCGTAAGTCACCCCTCCACTTT
13,-,TRBV29-1,TRBJ2-7,TRBD1,CSVTGTGSYEQYF,TGCAGCGTTACCGGGACAGGTTCCTACGAGCAGTACTTC
14,many,TRBV5-1,TRBJ2-7,TRBD1,CASSTGTGAYEQYF,TGCGCCAGTTCAACCGGGACAGGGGCCTACGAGCAGTACTTC
19,few,TRBV20-1,TRBJ2-1,TRBD2,CSARDVDRTSGQTYNEQFF,TGCAGTGCTAGAGATGTTGACAGGACTAGCGGGCAAACCTACAATGAGCAGTTCTTC
15,-,TRBV4-3,TRBJ2-1,-,CASSQDHFTYNEQFF,TGCGCCAGCAGCCAAGACCACTTCACCTACAATGAGCAGTTCTTC
15,-,TRBV5-1,TRBJ2-7,TRBD1,CASSRATGVFYEQYF,TGCGCCAGCAGCCGTGCGACAGGGGTGTTCTACGAGCAGTACTTC
13,many,TRBV29-1,TRBJ2-7,TRBD1,CSAGDRGFYEQYF,TGCAGCGCCGGGGACAGGGGTTTTTACGAGCAGTACTTC
14,many,TRBV6-1,TRBJ2-1,-,CASSVDLTNNEQFF,TGTGCCAGCAGTGTGGACTTGACCAACAATGAGCAGTTCTTC
14,-,TRBV4-2,TRBJ1-5,-,CASSHLDSNQPQHF,TGTGCCAGCAGCCACTTGGACTCAAATCAGCCCCAGCATTTT
12,many,TRBV24-1,TRBJ2-3,-,CATMRDGDTQYF,TGTGCCACCATGCGGGACGGGGATACGCAGTATTTT
14,few,TRBV12-3/TRBV12-4,TRBJ1-2,TRBD1,CASSPGTGWLGYTF,TGTGCCAGCAGCCCTGGGACAGGTTGGTTGGGCTACACCTTC
17,-,TRBV4-1,TRBJ2-5,TRBD2,CASSLTWTSGGGVAQYF,TGCGCCAGCAGCCTCACATGGACTAGCGGGGGGGGAGTCGCCCAGTACTTC
12,few,TRBV20-1,TRBJ2-3,-,CSGSVGTDTQYF,TGCAGTGGCTCCGTAGGCACAGATACGCAGTATTTT
16,few,TRBV4-2,TRBJ1-2,TRBD1,CASSQTGQGNNYGYTF,TGTGCCAGCAGCCAGACAGGACAGGGTAATAACTATGGCTACACCTTC
15,few,TRBV12-3/TRBV12-4,TRBJ1-2,-,CASSFSTATPGGYTF,TGTGCCAGCAGTTTTTCGACAGCCACACCGGGGGGCTACACCTTC
15,many,TRBV11-2,TRBJ2-7,TRBD2,CASSPGLAGSYEQYF,TGTGCCAGCAGCCCCGGACTAGCGGGGAGCTACGAGCAGTACTTC
17,few,TRBV7-9,TRBJ1-4,TRBD1,CASSLRGGRSTNEKLFF,TGTGCCAGCAGCTTAAGAGGGGGCCGTTCGACTAATGAAAAACTGTTTTTT
18,many,TRBV9,TRBJ1-2,TRBD1,CASSEAAGTGKLSYGYTF,TGTGCCAGCAGCGAAGCTGCCGGGACAGGGAAACTTAGCTATGGCTACACCTTC
15,many,TRBV6-2/TRBV6-3,TRBJ2-5,-,CASSYPRRGQETQYF,TGTGCCAGCAGTTACCCGAGGAGGGGGCAAGAGACCCAGTACTTC
17,-,TRBV7-2,TRBJ2-3,TRBD2,CASSLARTSGKLDTQYF,TGTGCCAGCAGCTTAGCTCGGACTAGCGGGAAACTAGATACGCAGTATTTT
14,-,TRBV6-1,TRBJ2-3,-,CASSAPNRPDTQYF,TGTGCCAGCAGCGCTCCCAACCGGCCAGATACGCAGTATTTT
12,many,TRBV28,TRBJ2-7,-,CASSFRTYEQYF,TGTGCCAGCAGTTTCAGGACGTACGAGCAGTACTTC
13,-,TRBV4-2,TRBJ2-7,-,CASSQDWSREQYF,TGTGCCAGCAGCCAAGATTGGTCGAGGGAGCAGTACTTC
13,-,TRBV2,TRBJ2-5,TRBD1,CASGGQFKKTQYF,TGTGCCAGCGGGGGACAGTTTAAAAAGACCCAGTACTTC
14,few,TRBV7-3,TRBJ2-1,-,CASSLASDLNEQFF,TGTGCCAGCAGCTTGGCCAGTGACCTCAATGAGCAGTTCTTC
13,-,TRBV12-3/TRBV12-4,TRBJ1-5,-,CASSLWGNQPQHF,TGTGCCAGCAGTTTGTGGGGGAATCAGCCCCAGCATTTT
13,many,TRBV12-3/TRBV12-4,TRBJ2-6,-,CASRRSGANVLTF,TGTGCCAGCAGGAGGTCTGGGGCCAACGTCCTGACTTTC
15,few,TRBV10-2,TRBJ2-5,TRBD2,CASRTLAGIGETQYF,TGCGCCAGCAGGACACTAGCGGGGATCGGCGAGACCCAGTACTTC
11,few,TRBV20-1,TRBJ2-7,-,CSAEVAYEQYF,TGCAGTGCTGAGGTCGCTTACGAGCAGTACTTC
14,few,TRBV20-1,TRBJ2-3,TRBD2,CSVPRGGRRDTQYF,TGCAGTGTCCCGCGGGGGGGCCGGAGAGATACGCAGTATTTT
16,few,TRBV7-2,TRBJ2-6,TRBD1,CASSLQGAAGANVLTF,TGTGCCAGCAGCTTGCAGGGGGCCGCTGGGGCCAACGTCCTGACTTTC
15,few,TRBV30,TRBJ2-2,-,CAWSLGTANTGELFF,TGTGCCTGGAGTTTGGGGACTGCGAACACCGGGGAGCTGTTTTTT
11,many,TRBV20-1,TRBJ1-6,TRBD1,CSARWDSKHHF,TGCAGTGCTCGCTGGGACAGTAAACACCACTTT
17,-,TRBV6-5,TRBJ1-4,TRBD1,CASSYQGQGFANEKLFF,TGTGCCAGCAGTTACCAGGGACAGGGATTTGCTAATGAAAAACTGTTTTTT
14,few,TRBV6-1,TRBJ2-7,-,CASREELTSYEQYF,TGTGCCAGCAGAGAGGAACTAACCTCCTACGAGCAGTACTTC
13,many,TRBV7-2,TRBJ1-5,-,CASSERLNQPQHF,TGTGCCAGCAGTGAGCGGTTGAATCAGCCCCAGCATTTT
15,few,TRBV28,TRBJ2-1,-,CASREGGGSYNEQFF,TGTGCCAGCAGGGAGGGGGGAGGTAGCTACAATGAGCAGTTCTTC
17,few,TRBV4-1,TRBJ1-1,TRBD1,CASSQGITGVVNTEAFF,TGCGCCAGCAGCCAAGGGATCACAGGGGTGGTGAACACTGAAGCTTTCTTT
13,-,TRBV12-3/TRBV12-4,TRBJ1-2,-,CASSWGSNYGYTF,TGTGCCAGCAGTTGGGGGTCAAACTATGGCTACACCTTC
15,few,TRBV6-1,TRBJ2-3,TRBD1,CASRERGQASGGQYF,TGTGCCAGCAGGGAACGGGGACAGGCGAGTGGTGGGCAGTATTTT
15,-,TRBV9,TRBJ1-3,-,CASSAAGISGNTIYF,TGTGCCAGCAGCGCTGCAGGGATCTCTGGAAACACCATATATTTT
15,many,TRBV27,TRBJ1-2,-,CASSQGGGLIQGYTF,TGTGCCAGCAGTCAAGGGGGGGGCCTGATCCAGGGCTACACCTTC